The 29 T cell receptor beta chains given below trace back to one sample, sequenced in a study of shared clonotypes between healthy human individuals. This table comes from immunoSEQ multiplex PCR, and its TCRdb copy is limited to in-frame clones, with some not included. Of around 1,900,000 clones listed, 85% to 95% are singletons. The naive CD8 fraction comprised CD45RO-negative cells positively selected for CCR7 and excluded terminally differentiated effector memory CD45RA+ cells. Sequencing was done on a sample of naive CD8+ T cells from PBMCs. The receptors here all came from a man aged 18-30 years in good health. Some clones in this sample may be carry-over from other donors' samples.

The genes are TRBV4-1 and TRBJ1-1, with TRBD1 as a possible D gene (6 bases). In germline, CDR1 is MGHRA, CDR2 YSYEKL. There are 13 residues in the CDR3. V lost 4 bases, J lost 4 bases, and 10 bases lay in between. The DNA for the CDR3 is TGCGCCAGCAGCCGGGGGGCGGTCACTGAAGCTTTCTTT. Its protein is CASSRGAVTEAFF.

This clone occurred once. The chain uses TRBV19 and TRBJ2-1; D call uncertain. This CDR3 is 12 amino acids long. Trimming took off 5 bases at V and 3 bases at J, with 5 bases between the two ends. The germline CDR1 and CDR2 sequences are LNHDA and SQIVND (reference sequence). The CDR3, as DNA: TGTGCCAGTAGTTCCCGCTACAATGAGCAGTTCTTC. Protein product: CASSSRYNEQFF. Full variable domain (outside the CDR3, taken from reference TRBV19 and TRBJ2-1): DGGITQSPKYLFRKEGQNVTLSCEQNLNHDAMYWYRQDPGQGLRLIYYSQIVNDFQKGDIAEGYSVSREKKESFPLTVTSAQKNPTAFYLCASSSRYNEQFFGPGTRLTVL.

CDR3 DNA: TGTGCCAGCAGCCCCCGGGACAGACGCTCTGGAAACACCATATATTTT. Translation: CASSPRDRRSGNTIYF. The rearrangement uses TRBV9 and TRBJ1-3; 7 nucleotides match TRBD1. The CDR3 is made up of 16 amino acids. Germline CDR1 is SGDLS and CDR2 is YYNGEE. The ends lost 4 bases at V and 0 bases at J; junction bases unmatched: 7.

Points on this clone: Other DNA sequences within the sample encode an identical CDR3. CDR3 sequence (DNA): TGTGCCAGTAGCGGCCGGGACAGGGTCCACGAGCAGTACTTC. Encoded protein: CASSGRDRVHEQYF. The V and J genes are TRBV4-2 and TRBJ2-7; 9 bases map to TRBD1. V lost 9 bases and J lost 5; bases outside the gene matches: 11. Per the germline V gene, CDR1 is LGHNA and CDR2 is YNFKEQ. This CDR3 spans 14 amino acids.

This chain joins TRBV6-5 and TRBJ1-3; no firm D call. Trimming shortened V by 0 bases and J by 4 bases, and 13 bases separated the two germline ends. Looked up from germline, CDR1 is MNHEY and CDR2 is SVGAGI. This CDR3 region has 16 residues. The CDR3 sequence is CASSYSISGLGNTIYF. CDR3 nucleotides: TGTGCCAGCAGTTACTCGATTTCGGGTCTCGGAAACACCATATATTTT.

V gene TRBV5-1 combines with J gene TRBJ1-2; D is unclear. Germline assignment: CDR1 SGHRS and CDR2 YFSETQ. The CDR3 extends over 16 amino acids. V was shortened by 0 bases and J by 1 base, with 13 bases between the two germline ends. The CDR3 sequence: CASSLERVASNYGYTF. In DNA form, the CDR3 reads TGCGCCAGCAGCTTGGAGAGGGTTGCTAGTAACTATGGCTACACCTTC.

The rearrangement joins TRBV19 to TRBJ2-2; tentative D call: TRBD1 (6 bases). This CDR3 comprises 14 residues. The ends were cut back, 5 bases at V and 5 bases at J, with 12 bases in the middle. Germline CDR1 is LNHDA and CDR2 is SQIVND (reference sequence). CDR3 bases: TGTGCCAGTAGTCCCCGACAGGTAACCGGGGAGCTGTTTTTT. Protein product: CASSPRQVTGELFF.

The CDR3 DNA follows: TGTGCCAGCAGTGAGTTGCAAGGGATTGGTCAGCCCCAGCATTTT. Protein product: CASSELQGIGQPQHF. The J gene is TRBJ1-5, the V gene TRBV2; no clear D gene. V was shortened by 3 bases and J by 6 bases, with 15 bases between the two germline ends. The CDR3 is 15 amino acids. Germline V lookup: CDR1 SNHLY, CDR2 FYNNEI.

On this clone: The same CDR3 arises from other DNA sequences in this sample as well. The J gene is TRBJ2-7, the V gene TRBV29-1; 8 bases are a match to TRBD2. Trimming cost V 0 bases and J 2 bases; bases outside gene matches: 3. Germline V lookup: CDR1 SQVTM, CDR2 ANQGSEA. This CDR3 has 14 amino acids. CDR3 coding DNA: TGCAGCGTTGAAGATCGGGGGGGGCCCTACGAGCAGTACTTC. It translates to CSVEDRGGPYEQYF.

This clone was seen just once. Other DNA sequences of this sample code for an identical CDR3. The gene calls are TRBV18 and TRBJ1-5; no reliable D call. Germline CDR1 reads KGHSH; CDR2 reads LQKENI. CDR3 size: 13 residues. V was clipped by 2 bases and J by 1 base, with 3 bases between them. In DNA form, the CDR3 reads TGTGCCAGCTCACCAGTGAGCAATCAGCCCCAGCATTTT. It yields the protein CASSPVSNQPQHF. Together with reference TRBV18 and TRBJ1-5, the CDR3 gives the full variable domain: NAGVMQNPRHLVRRRGQEARLRCSPMKGHSHVYWYRQLPEEGLKFMVYLQKENIIDESGMPKERFSAEFPKEGPSILRIQQVVRGDSAAYFCASSPVSNQPQHFGDGTRLSIL.

This rearrangement joins TRBV5-1 to TRBJ2-7; unclear D gene. The V gene lost 4 bases and the J gene lost 3 bases, with 11 bases spanning the gap. The germline CDR1 and CDR2 sequences are SGHRS and YFSETQ. This CDR3 region has 13 residues. CDR3 DNA: TGCGCCAGCAGCCCAAAAGGCTACTACGAGCAGTACTTC. Protein sequence: CASSPKGYYEQYF. Combining the CDR3 with reference TRBV5-1 and TRBJ2-7 gives the whole variable domain KAGVTQTPRYLIKTRGQQVTLSCSPISGHRSVSWYQQTPGQGLQFLFEYFSETQRNKGNFPGRFSGRQFSNSRSEMNVSTLELGDSALYLCASSPKGYYEQYFGPGTRLTVT.

This chain joins TRBV7-2 and TRBJ2-7; a weak D match, TRBD1 (6 bases). Germline assignment: CDR1 SGHTA and CDR2 FQGNSA. The CDR3 has 14 amino acids. The V end was cut by 5 bases, the J end by 0 bases, with 11 bases between. The CDR3 DNA follows: TGTGCCAGCAGCCCGACAGGTAGCTCCTACGAGCAGTACTTC. It encodes CASSPTGSSYEQYF.

This chain links TRBV5-3 with TRBJ2-5; 10 bases agree with TRBD2. Being an ORF, TRBV5-3 has a function that is uncertain. The CDR3 is made up of 16 amino acids. With 0 bases clipped from V and 1 base from J, the junction kept 3 bases outside the gene matches. The DNA of the CDR3 is TGTGCCAGAAGCTTGGAACTAGCGGGACTCCAAGAGACCCAGTACTTC. As protein: CARSLELAGLQETQYF.

J is TRBJ2-5 and V is TRBV7-8; D is perhaps TRBD1 or TRBD2 (5 bases each). Germline CDR1 reads SGHVS; CDR2 reads FQNEAQ. With 5 bases removed from V and 1 base from J, the gap between germline ends came to 5 bases. There are 12 residues in the CDR3. The DNA of the CDR3 is TGTGCCAGCAGCGGGACCCAAGAGACCCAGTACTTC. Its protein product is CASSGTQETQYF.

The chain has TRBV5-1 and TRBJ2-7; 7 nucleotides agree with TRBD2. CDR1 SGHRS and CDR2 YFSETQ come from the germline V gene. This CDR3 comprises 18 residues. V trimming: 0 bases; J trimming: 3 bases; junction bases outside the gene matches: 15. CDR3 coding DNA: TGCGCCAGCAGCTTGGCCCAATCGTCGGCTAGCGGATTCTACGAGCAGTACTTC. As protein: CASSLAQSSASGFYEQYF. Looking up the rest from reference TRBV5-1 and TRBJ2-7 gives the full variable domain: KAGVTQTPRYLIKTRGQQVTLSCSPISGHRSVSWYQQTPGQGLQFLFEYFSETQRNKGNFPGRFSGRQFSNSRSEMNVSTLELGDSALYLCASSLAQSSASGFYEQYFGPGTRLTVT.

In its sample, this clone was seen a few times. The CDR3 DNA sequence: TGTGCCAGCAGCAGCCCTCGGACTAGCGGGAGTTACGAGCAGTACTTC. Translating it yields CASSSPRTSGSYEQYF. The J gene is TRBJ2-7, the V gene TRBV9, with TRBD2 matching over 13 bases. The CDR3 runs 16 residues. Trimming removed 4 bases from V and 4 bases from J; junction bases left unmatched: 8. The germline CDR1 and CDR2 sequences are SGDLS and YYNGEE.

This clone was found once. The genes are TRBV7-9 and TRBJ2-7; no firm D call. Looked up from germline, CDR1 is SEHNR and CDR2 is FQNEAQ (reference sequence). CDR3 length equals 14 residues. Trimming took 6 bases from V and 4 from J, leaving 16 bases between them. The CDR3 sequence is CASSHLETWYEQYF. CDR3 nucleotide sequence: TGTGCCAGCAGTCACTTAGAGACCTGGTACGAGCAGTACTTC.

The J gene is TRBJ2-5, the V gene TRBV7-3, with 7 positions matching TRBD2. The tail of the sequence fits TRBJ2-7 better, so the J call may be wrong. Germline-derived CDR1 and CDR2 are SGHTA and FQGTGA. The length of the CDR3 is 15 residues. The CDR3 spells CASSPGGAPTYEQYF. CDR3 nucleotide sequence: TGTGCCAGCAGCCCGGGGGGTGCGCCGACCTACGAGCAGTACTTC.

Only a few counts were recorded for this clone. The chain couples TRBV7-8 to TRBJ1-2, with D maybe TRBD1 (5 bases). CDR1 is SGHVS and CDR2 is FQNEAQ in the germline V gene. CDR3 length: 12 amino acids. Trimming took 5 bases from V and 4 from J, leaving 8 bases between them. CDR3 sequence reads: CASSARVYGYTF. In nucleotides, the CDR3 is TGTGCCAGCAGCGCCAGGGTCTATGGCTACACCTTC.

The V gene is TRBV4-3, the J gene TRBJ2-5; 8 bases map to TRBD2. In germline, CDR1 is LGHNA, CDR2 YSLEER. The CDR3 spans 17 residues. J was trimmed by 5 bases and V by 9 bases; bases with no gene match: 20. This CDR3 is CASIPPRPGTSRETQYF. The CDR3 DNA sequence: TGCGCCAGTATTCCCCCCCGTCCCGGGACTAGTCGGGAGACCCAGTACTTC.

The chain combines TRBV7-9 with TRBJ1-1, with D possibly TRBD1 on 6 matching bases. This CDR3 comprises 13 residues. V was pared by 5 bases and J by 6 bases, with 13 bases between. Germline CDR1 is SEHNR and CDR2 is FQNEAQ (reference sequence). The CDR3 bases are TGTGCCAGCAGCCCGGACAGATTCGCTGAAGCTTTCTTT. Protein: CASSPDRFAEAFF.

This chain connects TRBV7-8 to TRBJ2-7, with D possibly being TRBD1 (6 bases). Germline V gives CDR1 SGHVS, CDR2 FQNEAQ. Trimming stripped 5 bases from V and 1 base from J, with 12 bases between. The CDR3 contains 14 residues. This CDR3 reads CASSASTGSYEQYF. CDR3 nucleotide sequence: TGTGCCAGCAGCGCCAGCACAGGGTCCTACGAGCAGTACTTC.

Note on this clone: The same CDR3 can be traced to other DNA sequences in this sample. This sequence joins TRBV27 and TRBJ2-7; possible D gene TRBD1, 5 bases. The CDR3 sequence is 15 residues long. Germline V CDR1 and CDR2: MNHEY, SMNVEV (reference sequence). V was trimmed by 0 bases and J by 1 base, leaving 10 bases between them. The CDR3 region has the DNA TGTGCCAGCAGTTTATCAGGGGTAGGGTCCTACGAGCAGTACTTC. Translating gives CASSLSGVGSYEQYF.

This clone was recorded once. The same CDR3 is also encoded by other DNA sequences in this sample. The rearrangement joins TRBV27 to TRBJ2-7; no clear D. CDR3 length equals 13 residues. V was shortened by 0 bases and J by 4 bases, with 7 bases between the two germline ends. From germline, CDR1 is MNHEY and CDR2 SMNVEV (reference sequence). The CDR3 DNA is TGTGCCAGCAGTTTATCATTCAGATACGAGCAGTACTTC. This sequence encodes CASSLSFRYEQYF.

Comments on this clone: Distinct nucleotide sequences in the sample also encode this CDR3. The chain is built from TRBV10-3 and TRBJ2-5; D unresolved. The V end lost 0 bases, the J end lost 1 base, and 6 bases lay between the germline ends. Germline V lookup: CDR1 ENHRY, CDR2 SYGVKD. The CDR3 sequence is 14 residues long. The CDR3: CAISESGTQETQYF. In DNA form, the CDR3 reads TGTGCCATCAGTGAGTCGGGCACCCAAGAGACCCAGTACTTC.

J is TRBJ2-2 and V is TRBV19; weak D call: TRBD2 (5 bases). The CDR3 extends over 15 amino acids. Deletions cut 5 bases from V and 7 bases from J, with 17 bases between. Germline lookup yields CDR1 LNHDA and CDR2 SQIVND (reference sequence). CDR3 residues: CASSVSPEGFGELFF. In DNA form, the CDR3 reads TGTGCCAGTAGTGTATCCCCTGAGGGCTTCGGGGAGCTGTTTTTT.

The V gene is TRBV7-6, the J gene TRBJ1-3; perhaps TRBD1 as D (6 bases). The CDR3 is made up of 16 amino acids. CDR1 and CDR2 from the germline V gene are SGHVS and FNYEAQ. The ends were cut back, 2 bases at V and 0 bases at J, with 11 bases in the middle. CDR3 sequence (DNA): TGTGCCAGCAGCTTAACGCCCAGGGGCTCTGGAAACACCATATATTTT. Translated: CASSLTPRGSGNTIYF.

The V and J genes are TRBV29-1 and TRBJ1-4, with 7 nucleotides matching TRBD1. The CDR3 sequence is 11 residues long. Per the germline V gene, CDR1 is SQVTM and CDR2 is ANQGSEA. Germline trimming cut 2 bases from V and 15 bases from J; bases unmatched to any gene: 6. Here the CDR3 reads CSVENDRELFF. The CDR3, as DNA: TGCAGCGTTGAAAATGACAGGGAATTGTTTTTT.

The CDR3 coding sequence is TGTGCCACTGCATCGAGGGGTTGGTATGGCTACACCTTC. It translates to CATASRGWYGYTF. J is TRBJ1-2 and V is TRBV6-5, with a tentative D call TRBD1 (5 bases). Looked up from germline, CDR1 is MNHEY and CDR2 is SVGAGI. The V end was cut by 10 bases, the J end by 5 bases, with 17 bases between. The length of the CDR3 is 13 residues.